This TCR beta chain was observed in a study of CD8+CD57+ T cells in acquired aplastic anemia. Whole-study context: Sorted CD4+ and CD8+ cell DNA averaged approximately 3.4 ug. Study observations and caveats: Any difference that existed in CD8+ Simpson's diversity between patients and controls was not significant. Found in both controls and patients were approximately 31 CD8+ CDR3 sequences.

CD8+CD57+ cell expansion had been shown by flow cytometry in patients chosen for sequencing. Germline CDR1 ENHRY, CDR2 SYGVKD. With 6 bases removed from V and 3 bases from J, the gap between germline ends came to 11 bases. CDR3 length equals 13 residues. It was genomic DNA that served as the template for profiling TCR beta VDJ and CDR3. TCRdb re-called the reads through MiXCR, storing one row per CDR3 protein. The sample carries approximately 190,000 distinct CDR3 sequences, under 55% recorded once. For this clonotype: Its cognate antigen is unknown.

The chain employs TRBV10-3 and TRBJ1-1; no reliable D call. Material: sorted CD4+, CD8+, or CD8+CD57+ T cells (not recorded which) from PBMCs. This sequence was found in a human donor with aplastic anemia. This chain's CDR3 is CAIRVKLDTEAFF. CDR3 nucleotides: TGTGCCATCAGGGTAAAGTTGGACACTGAAGCTTTCTTT.